Below, 12 T cell receptor beta chains from the same sample are listed, as sequenced in a study of blood T cell repertoires in COVID-19. Repertoires were generated with immunoSEQ multiplex PCR, while TCRdb's copy carries only in-frame clones and drops some. The sample contains some 150,000 clones, approximately 87% of which appear only once. The sequencing sample was made of peripheral blood. These receptors all come from a young man with active or convalescent COVID-19.

This chain joins TRBV7-6 and TRBJ2-5, with 7 bases matching TRBD2. The J segment lost 3 bases and the V segment lost 4 bases, leaving 8 bases of the junction unmatched. Germline CDR1 SGHVS, CDR2 FNYEAQ. The CDR3 has 15 residues. The DNA of the CDR3 is TGTGCCAGCAGCTCGCGACTAGCTTCTGAAGAGACCCAGTACTTC. Translating it yields CASSSRLASEETQYF.

This CDR3 reads CARTSGDRSGANVLTF. The DNA for the CDR3 is TGTGCCAGAACTAGCGGGGATCGCTCTGGGGCCAACGTCCTGACTTTC. The chain links TRBV2 to TRBJ2-6; 10 bases match TRBD2. The CDR3 runs 16 residues. V shed 9 bases, J shed 0 bases, and the junction held 5 bases outside the gene matches. Per the germline V gene, CDR1 is SNHLY and CDR2 is FYNNEI.

The rearrangement links TRBV9 to TRBJ2-1, with D possibly TRBD1 on 6 matching bases. Germline V gene lookup returns CDR1 SGDLS and CDR2 YYNGEE. This CDR3 has 13 residues. V was clipped by 0 bases and J by 6 bases, with 7 bases between them. CDR3 sequence: CASSVGGLNEQFF. The CDR3 DNA is TGTGCCAGCAGCGTAGGGGGGCTCAATGAGCAGTTCTTC.

The rearrangement uses TRBV9 and TRBJ1-5; perhaps TRBD1 as D (5 bases). Germline values: CDR1 SGDLS, CDR2 YYNGEE. The CDR3 extends over 15 amino acids. Between the trimmed V and J ends, which lost 0 bases and 7 bases, there was a span of 14 bases. This CDR3 reads CASSVGSGGDQPQHF. CDR3 DNA sequence: TGTGCCAGCAGCGTAGGATCGGGGGGAGACCAGCCCCAGCATTTT.

The chain has TRBV27 and TRBJ2-5, with D possibly being TRBD2 (5 bases). The CDR3 spans 17 residues. Germline V lookup: CDR1 MNHEY, CDR2 SMNVEV (reference sequence). The V end lost 2 bases, the J end lost 5 bases, and 21 bases lay between the germline ends. DNA for the CDR3: TGTGCCAGCAGTTTAAGAGGTGAGGGAACGAGGTGGGAGACCCAGTACTTC. As protein: CASSLRGEGTRWETQYF.

The V gene is TRBV10-2, the J gene TRBJ1-2; no reliable D call. Trimming removed 0 bases from V and 1 base from J, with 6 bases in between. Per the germline V gene, CDR1 is WSHSY and CDR2 is SAAADI. This CDR3 contains 14 residues. Here the CDR3 reads CASSESEVNYGYTF. CDR3 coding DNA: TGCGCCAGCAGTGAGTCCGAGGTTAACTATGGCTACACCTTC.

The J gene is TRBJ2-2, the V gene TRBV11-3; D not certain. CDR1 is SGHNT, CDR2 YENEEA, per germline. The CDR3 extends over 16 amino acids. V was cut by 2 bases and J by 0 bases, with 10 bases left in between. In nucleotides, the CDR3 is TGTGCCAGCAGCTTACTGGGCAGACCGAACACCGGGGAGCTGTTTTTT. It is translated as CASSLLGRPNTGELFF.

V is TRBV5-4 and J is TRBJ2-5; perhaps TRBD1 as D (5 bases). Germline V gene sequence: CDR1 SGHNT, CDR2 YYREEE (reference sequence). V gave up 4 bases and J gave up 4 bases, with 20 bases separating them. The CDR3 has 16 amino acids. The CDR3 loop is CASSPSRGTISETQYF. CDR3 sequence (DNA): TGTGCCAGCAGCCCTTCTAGGGGAACAATTTCAGAGACCCAGTACTTC.

The chain links TRBV4-3 to TRBJ2-7; D is uncertain. The CDR3 contains 14 residues. Deletions cut 5 bases from V and 8 bases from J, with 19 bases between. Germline V gene data show CDR1 as LGHNA and CDR2 as YSLEER. Here the CDR3 DNA reads TGCGCCAGCAGCTTACGGCTCGACGGAGTACAGCAGTACTTC. This translates into CASSLRLDGVQQYF.

This clone has more than one count but fewer than ten. CDR3 protein: CAIGSGINQPQHF. DNA for the CDR3: TGTGCCATAGGATCAGGGATAAATCAGCCCCAGCATTTT. This chain connects TRBV10-3 to TRBJ1-5; TRBD1 is a possible D gene (5 bases). Trimming pared 9 bases from V and 4 bases from J, leaving 13 bases between. This CDR3 spans 13 amino acids. Germline values: CDR1 ENHRY, CDR2 SYGVKD.

This CDR3 is CASSSRFRGQGYETQYF. The CDR3 DNA is TGTGCCAGCAGCTCCAGGTTCCGGGGACAGGGGTACGAGACCCAGTACTTC. The chain couples TRBV7-6 to TRBJ2-5; 10 nucleotides line up with TRBD1. Trimming at V came to 4 bases and at J to 5 bases, leaving 13 bases not matched to a gene. Germline V gene data show CDR1 as SGHVS and CDR2 as FNYEAQ. The CDR3 extends over 17 amino acids.

The chain carries TRBV5-1 and TRBJ1-1; D remains ambiguous. CDR3 size: 12 residues. Trimming took 8 bases from V and 1 from J, leaving 9 bases between them. Per germline, CDR1 SGHRS and CDR2 YFSETQ. Here the CDR3 reads CASKDSNTEAFF. DNA of the CDR3: TGCGCCAGTAAGGACTCGAACACTGAAGCTTTCTTT.